The 20 T cell receptor beta chains given below trace back to one sample, sequenced in a study of shared clonotypes between healthy human individuals. Data came from immunoSEQ multiplex PCR; TCRdb stores just in-frame clones and leaves some out. Counted here are over a million clones, about 70% occurring once; the ten biggest clones make up about 1.5%. The sample taken for sequencing was memory CD4+ T cells sorted from blood. Subset meaning: CD45RA-negative fraction. These receptors were collected from a man younger than 35 in good health.

The chain employs TRBV7-2 and TRBJ2-2, with D tentatively TRBD1 (5 bases). This CDR3 region has 13 residues. Trimming left V 5 bases short and J 5 bases short, with 9 bases between. Per the germline V gene, CDR1 is SGHTA and CDR2 is FQGNSA. This CDR3 is CASSGRVTGELFF. The CDR3 DNA reads TGTGCCAGCAGCGGCAGGGTTACCGGGGAGCTGTTTTTT. Combining the CDR3 with reference TRBV7-2 and TRBJ2-2 gives the whole variable domain GAGVSQSPSNKVTEKGKDVELRCDPISGHTALYWYRQSLGQGLEFLIYFQGNSAPDKSGLPSDRFSAERTGGSVSTLTIQRTQQEDSAVYLCASSGRVTGELFFGEGSRLTVL.

Remarks on this clone: This probably arose from a read error, given a far larger clone one base away. V is TRBV6-5 and J is TRBJ2-7, with D unresolved. Germline-derived CDR1 and CDR2 are MNHEY and SVGAGI. Deletions cut 4 bases from V and 3 bases from J, with 4 bases between. This CDR3 has 11 residues. DNA for the CDR3: TGTGCCAGCAGTTCCCGCTACGAGCAGTACTTC. Protein: CASSSRYEQYF.

This clone showed up just a few times. V is TRBV9 and J is TRBJ2-3; D ambiguous. The CDR3 length is 14 residues. The V end lost 2 bases, the J end lost 2 bases, and 9 bases lay between the germline ends. The germline CDR1 and CDR2 sequences are SGDLS and YYNGEE. The chain's CDR3 is CASSVAPLTDTQYF. CDR3 sequence (DNA): TGTGCCAGCAGCGTCGCCCCACTCACAGATACGCAGTATTTT.

Notes on this clone: Other DNA sequences from this sample encode an identical CDR3 as well. The chain combines TRBV10-1 with TRBJ2-7; 8 bases map to TRBD2. Trimming removed 2 bases from V and 6 bases from J; junction bases left unmatched: 3. The CDR3 sequence is 13 residues long. CDR1 and CDR2 from the germline V gene are WNHNN and SYGVQD (reference sequence). In DNA form, the CDR3 reads TGCGCCAGCAGTGAGAGGCTAGCGGGCGAGCAGTACTTC. This gives the protein CASSERLAGEQYF.

This clone has more than one count but fewer than ten. The chain combines TRBV7-2 with TRBJ2-2; unclear D gene. The CDR3 runs to 17 residues. The V end was cut by 5 bases, the J end by 0 bases, with 16 bases between. The germline gives CDR1 SGHTA, CDR2 FQGNSA. The CDR3 coding sequence is TGTGCCAGCAGCCCCCACTATCAGTTCGCGAACACCGGGGAGCTGTTTTTT. This sequence encodes CASSPHYQFANTGELFF.

CDR3 sequence reads: CASRQGTQGSTEAFF. DNA for the CDR3: TGTGCCAGCAGACAGGGCACTCAAGGGAGCACTGAAGCTTTCTTT. The V and J genes are TRBV27 and TRBJ1-1, with D perhaps TRBD1 (6 bases). The CDR3 is 15 amino acids. Germline V gene data show CDR1 as MNHEY and CDR2 as SMNVEV (reference sequence). V was pared by 6 bases and J by 4 bases, with 18 bases between.

This chain joins TRBV27 and TRBJ1-2, with D possibly matching TRBD1 (5 bases). Germline assignment: CDR1 MNHEY and CDR2 SMNVEV (reference sequence). V lost 2 bases, J lost 3 bases, and 13 bases lay in between. This CDR3 is 15 amino acids long. CDR3 bases: TGTGCCAGCAGTTTAGTGGGGACGGGGCACTATGGCTACACCTTC. Translating it yields CASSLVGTGHYGYTF.

To note about this clone: Germline and junction disagree at one end, which may indicate a read error. The chain couples TRBV28 to TRBJ2-1; 7 bases match TRBD1. Germline assignment: CDR1 MDHEN and CDR2 SYDVKM. The CDR3 length is 13 residues. The CDR3 region is CASKGQNYNEQFF. CDR3 DNA: TGTGCCAGTAAGGGACAGAATTACAACGAGCAGTTCTTC.

The chain uses TRBV9 and TRBJ1-2; D is unclear. This CDR3 comprises 13 residues. Trimming shortened V by 0 bases and J by 6 bases, and 9 bases separated the two germline ends. Germline V gene data show CDR1 as SGDLS and CDR2 as YYNGEE. DNA for the CDR3: TGTGCCAGCAGCGTAGGGGGAAAAAATGGCTACACCTTC. Amino acids: CASSVGGKNGYTF. Full variable domain (remainder filled in from reference TRBV9 and TRBJ1-2): DSGVTQTPKHLITATGQRVTLRCSPRSGDLSVYWYQQSLDQGLQFLIQYYNGEERAKGNILERFSAQQFPDLHSELNLSSLELGDSALYFCASSVGGKNGYTFGSGTRLTVV.

The rearrangement links TRBV11-1 to TRBJ2-3, with D tentatively TRBD2 (5 bases). Trimming shortened V by 5 bases and J by 5 bases, and 11 bases separated the two germline ends. This CDR3 has 13 residues. Germline assignment: CDR1 SGHAT and CDR2 FQDESV (reference sequence). Here the CDR3 DNA reads TGTGCCAGCAGCCCGGGGAGTGGAGATACGCAGTATTTT. It is translated as CASSPGSGDTQYF.

CDR3 in DNA: TGCAGCGTTGCAGAGGGAGGGGAGACCCAGTACTTC. Residues: CSVAEGGETQYF. The chain has TRBV29-1 and TRBJ2-5; 7 bases agree with TRBD2. Germline V gene sequence: CDR1 SQVTM, CDR2 ANQGSEA. The junction had 4 bases not matched to a gene; V was cut back by 4 bases and J by 5 bases. The CDR3 totals 12 residues.

V and J are TRBV10-2 and TRBJ2-3, with 7 bases matching TRBD1. Germline lookup yields CDR1 WSHSY and CDR2 SAAADI. J lost 3 bases, V lost 10 bases, and 10 bases had no gene match. The CDR3 is 14 residues long. The CDR3 is CATRGQSITDTQYF. The CDR3 DNA reads as TGCGCCACTAGGGGACAGAGCATTACAGATACGCAGTATTTT.

V and J are TRBV6-1 and TRBJ1-3; D perhaps matches TRBD1 (5 bases). Trimming removed 6 bases from V and 4 bases from J, with 13 bases in between. The CDR3 loop spans 14 amino acids. The germline CDR1 and CDR2 sequences are MNHNS and SASEGT. The CDR3 region is CASRQASQGNTIYF. The CDR3 nucleotides are TGTGCCAGCAGACAGGCTTCTCAGGGAAACACCATATATTTT.

The rearrangement uses TRBV5-1 and TRBJ1-3; 8 nucleotides align to TRBD1. With 4 bases clipped from V and 4 bases from J, the junction kept 7 bases outside the gene matches. The CDR3 has 15 amino acids. Germline V lookup: CDR1 SGHRS, CDR2 YFSETQ. The CDR3, as DNA: TGCGCCAGCAGCCCGGACAGGGCTGGAGGAAACACCATATATTTT. It encodes CASSPDRAGGNTIYF.

The chain carries TRBV7-2 and TRBJ1-5; no clear D. Trimming left V 5 bases short and J 2 bases short, with 10 bases between. This CDR3 has 14 amino acids. From germline, CDR1 is SGHTA and CDR2 FQGNSA. The CDR3 DNA reads TGTGCCAGCAGCCCGAGATGGGGCAATCAGCCCCAGCATTTT. Its translation: CASSPRWGNQPQHF.

This clone appeared once. The same CDR3 can be traced to other DNA sequences in this sample. The J gene is TRBJ2-7, the V gene TRBV5-4, with D maybe TRBD1 (5 bases). The CDR3 runs to 12 residues. Germline V CDR1 and CDR2: SGHNT, YYREEE (reference sequence). V lost 2 bases to trimming and J lost 4 bases, with 7 bases between them. DNA of the CDR3: TGTGCCAGCAGCTTAGGGGAATACGAGCAGTACTTC. Translating gives CASSLGEYEQYF.

The V call is TRBV5-5, the J call TRBJ2-7; the D call may be TRBD1 or TRBD2 (5 bases each). Germline loops: CDR1 SGHKS, CDR2 YYEKEE (reference sequence). CDR3 size: 15 residues. Trimming left V 0 bases short and J 2 bases short, with 12 bases between. CDR3 sequence reads: CASSLDPGRAYEQYF. As DNA, the CDR3 is TGTGCCAGCAGCTTGGACCCAGGGCGGGCCTACGAGCAGTACTTC. Based on the CDR3 plus reference TRBV5-5 and TRBJ2-7, the full variable domain is DAGVTQSPTHLIKTRGQQVTLRCSPISGHKSVSWYQQVLGQGPQFIFQYYEKEERGRGNFPDRFSARQFPNYSSELNVNALLLGDSALYLCASSLDPGRAYEQYFGPGTRLTVT.

The J gene is TRBJ2-1, the V gene TRBV4-1, with D unclear. The germline gives CDR1 MGHRA, CDR2 YSYEKL. This CDR3 is 15 amino acids long. Deletions cut 0 bases from V and 4 bases from J, with 10 bases between. In DNA form, the CDR3 reads TGCGCCAGCAGCCAAGAGGTCGCTGGATACAATGAGCAGTTCTTC. It codes for CASSQEVAGYNEQFF.

The chain couples TRBV5-1 to TRBJ2-2, with 11 bases matching TRBD1. Germline V gene sequence: CDR1 SGHRS, CDR2 YFSETQ. V dropped 4 bases and J dropped 7; count of bases not matched to a gene: 6. The CDR3 runs to 15 residues. The CDR3 sequence is CASSAGQGAVGELFF. In DNA form, the CDR3 reads TGCGCCAGCAGCGCAGGACAGGGGGCCGTCGGGGAGCTGTTTTTT.

V and J are TRBV6-5 and TRBJ1-1; D gene ambiguous. The CDR3 extends over 14 amino acids. The V and J ends lost 3 bases and 8 bases respectively, with 16 bases between them. The germline CDR1 and CDR2 sequences are MNHEY and SVGAGI. This CDR3 reads CASSYFGQKDEAFF. The CDR3 nucleotides are TGTGCCAGCAGTTATTTCGGGCAGAAAGACGAAGCTTTCTTT.